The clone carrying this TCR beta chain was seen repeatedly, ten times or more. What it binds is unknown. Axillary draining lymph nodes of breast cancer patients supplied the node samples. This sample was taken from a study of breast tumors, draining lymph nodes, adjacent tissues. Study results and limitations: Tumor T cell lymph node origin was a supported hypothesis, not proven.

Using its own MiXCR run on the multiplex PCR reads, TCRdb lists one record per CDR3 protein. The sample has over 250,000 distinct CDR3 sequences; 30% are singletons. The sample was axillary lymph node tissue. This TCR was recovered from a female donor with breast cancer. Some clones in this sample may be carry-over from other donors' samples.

Written as DNA, the CDR3 is TGCAGTGCGAGGGGGATTAGCAATCAGCCCCAGCATTTT. This codes for CSARGISNQPQHF. The chain is built from TRBV20-1 and TRBJ1-5, with a possible D match to TRBD1 (6 bases). Trimming took 6 bases from V and 0 from J, leaving 9 bases between them. Germline V gene sequence: CDR1 DFQATT, CDR2 SNEGSKA (reference sequence). This CDR3 region has 13 residues.